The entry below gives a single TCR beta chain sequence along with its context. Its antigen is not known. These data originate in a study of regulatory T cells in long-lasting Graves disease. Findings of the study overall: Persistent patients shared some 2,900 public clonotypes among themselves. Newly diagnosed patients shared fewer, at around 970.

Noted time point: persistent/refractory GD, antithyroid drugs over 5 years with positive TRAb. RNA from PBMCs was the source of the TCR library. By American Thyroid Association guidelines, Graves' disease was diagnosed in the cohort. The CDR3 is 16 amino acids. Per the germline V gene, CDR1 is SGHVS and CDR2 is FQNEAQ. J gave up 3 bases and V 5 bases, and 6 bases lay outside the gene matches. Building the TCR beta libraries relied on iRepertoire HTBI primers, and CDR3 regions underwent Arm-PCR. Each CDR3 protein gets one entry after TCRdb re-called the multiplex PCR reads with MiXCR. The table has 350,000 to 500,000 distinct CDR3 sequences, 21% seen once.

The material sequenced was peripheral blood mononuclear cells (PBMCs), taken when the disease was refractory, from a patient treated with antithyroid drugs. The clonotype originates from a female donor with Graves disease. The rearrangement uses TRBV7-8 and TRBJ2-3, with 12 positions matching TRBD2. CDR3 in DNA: TGTGCCAGCAGCCTCCGACTAGCGGGAGCGACAGATACGCAGTATTTT. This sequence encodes CASSLRLAGATDTQYF.